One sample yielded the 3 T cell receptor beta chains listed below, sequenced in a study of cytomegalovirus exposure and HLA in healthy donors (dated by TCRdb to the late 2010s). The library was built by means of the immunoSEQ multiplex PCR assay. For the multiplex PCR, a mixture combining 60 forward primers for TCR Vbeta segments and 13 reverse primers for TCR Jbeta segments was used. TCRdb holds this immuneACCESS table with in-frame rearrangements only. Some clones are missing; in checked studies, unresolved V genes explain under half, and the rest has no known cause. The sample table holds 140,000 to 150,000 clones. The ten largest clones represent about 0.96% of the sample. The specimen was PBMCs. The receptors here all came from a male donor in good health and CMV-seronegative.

CDR3: CASRLAVTERSTGELFF. The CDR3 coding sequence is TGTGCAAGTCGCTTAGCTGTGACCGAGCGGAGCACCGGGGAGCTGTTTTTT. The rearrangement links TRBV12-2 to TRBJ2-2; the D call TRBD2 from the table was never checked on the DNA. TRBV12-2 represents a pseudogene. The CDR3 extends over 17 amino acids.

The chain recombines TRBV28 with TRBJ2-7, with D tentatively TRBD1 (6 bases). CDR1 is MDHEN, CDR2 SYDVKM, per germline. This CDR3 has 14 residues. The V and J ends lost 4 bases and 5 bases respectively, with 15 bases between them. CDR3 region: CASSYTGSKDEQYF. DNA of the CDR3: TGTGCCAGCAGTTATACAGGGAGTAAGGACGAGCAGTACTTC.

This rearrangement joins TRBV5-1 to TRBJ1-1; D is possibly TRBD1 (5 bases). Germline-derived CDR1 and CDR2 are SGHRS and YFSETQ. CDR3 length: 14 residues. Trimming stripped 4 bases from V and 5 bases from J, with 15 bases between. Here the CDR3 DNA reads TGCGCCAGCAGCCCCCCGGGGGGAGGGACTGAAGCTTTCTTT. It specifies CASSPPGGGTEAFF.